The entry below describes one T cell receptor (beta chain). The data derive from a study of blood T cell repertoires in COVID-19. From germline, CDR1 is SSHAT and CDR2 FNYEAQ (reference sequence). This CDR3 region has 13 residues. Trimming removed 5 bases from V and 8 bases from J, with 12 bases in between. Original processing notes: Reference gene primer amplification yielded estimated nucleated cell counts. Generated by immunoSEQ multiplex PCR, the TCRdb table keeps only in-frame clones and is missing some. V, J and clone size are taken as reported in that table, and D and trimming were inferred from the DNA itself. This sample yields 55,000 to 60,000 clones, of which approximately 84% are seen a single time; more than 15% belongs to the top ten.

The rearrangement uses TRBV7-7 and TRBJ2-2; D remains ambiguous. Sequencing was carried out using peripheral blood. This receptor was identified in a man between 65 and 85 years old with active COVID-19. DNA for the CDR3: TGTGCCAGCAGCCCCCAGGTTGTTGGGGAGCTGTTTTTT. Amino acid sequence: CASSPQVVGELFF.